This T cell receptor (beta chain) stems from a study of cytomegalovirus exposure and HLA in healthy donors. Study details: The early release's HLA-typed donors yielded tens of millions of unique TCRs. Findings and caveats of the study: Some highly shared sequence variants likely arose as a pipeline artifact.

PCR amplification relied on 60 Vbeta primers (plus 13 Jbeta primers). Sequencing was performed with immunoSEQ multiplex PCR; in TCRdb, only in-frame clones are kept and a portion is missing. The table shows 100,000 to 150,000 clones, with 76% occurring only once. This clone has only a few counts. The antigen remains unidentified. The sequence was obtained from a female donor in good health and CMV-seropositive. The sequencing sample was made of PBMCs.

The CDR3: CAISTSGVTDTQYF. In DNA form, the CDR3 reads TGTGCCATCAGTACTAGCGGGGTCACAGATACGCAGTATTTT. The chain employs TRBV10-3 and TRBJ2-3; 10 positions match TRBD2. V trimming: 5 bases; J trimming: 2 bases; junction bases outside the gene matches: 1. CDR1 and CDR2 from the germline V gene are ENHRY and SYGVKD. The CDR3 loop spans 14 amino acids.